The 29 T cell receptor beta chains below all came from one sample that was sequenced in a study of ipilimumab plus nivolumab after autologous stem cell transplantation. Here immunoSEQ multiplex PCR was the method, and the copy in TCRdb shows in-frame clones only, minus some. This sample has roughly 16,000 clones, with approximately 81% found just once. The sequenced sample was PBMCs, obtained in a trial of ipilimumab plus nivolumab as post-transplant consolidation. The receptors were sampled from a male donor with diffuse large B-cell lymphoma.

By sample share, this clone is medium-sized. The CDR3 sequence is CASSSGRTYSYEQYF. CDR3 DNA: TGTGCCAGCAGCTCGGGACGGACATACTCCTACGAGCAGTACTTC. This chain uses TRBV5-5 with TRBJ2-7; D might be TRBD1 or TRBD2, each matching 5 bases. V dropped 3 bases and J dropped 0 bases, with 13 bases sitting between them. The germline CDR1 and CDR2 sequences are SGHKS and YYEKEE (reference sequence). The CDR3 sequence is 15 residues long.

This sequence joins TRBV7-9 and TRBJ2-1; D not certain. Germline V CDR1 and CDR2: SEHNR, FQNEAQ (reference sequence). Trimming removed 0 bases at V and 10 bases at J, with 16 bases between. This CDR3 region has 15 residues. The CDR3 sequence: CASSLAQGIRNEQFF. The CDR3 DNA reads TGTGCCAGCAGCTTAGCACAAGGAATCCGGAACGAGCAGTTCTTC.

The rearrangement uses TRBV9 and TRBJ1-2, with D tentatively TRBD1 (5 bases). CDR3 length equals 17 residues. Germline values: CDR1 SGDLS, CDR2 YYNGEE. The germline V and J ends were trimmed by 3 bases and 7 bases, with 25 bases remaining between them. The CDR3 reads CASSASLRRTSLGGYTF. The DNA for the CDR3 is TGTGCCAGCAGCGCCAGCCTAAGACGGACAAGTCTCGGTGGCTACACCTTC.

The chain carries TRBV2 and TRBJ2-2, with 10 bases that match TRBD1. V lost 6 bases, J lost 1 base, and 5 bases stayed unmatched. CDR3 length: 16 amino acids. CDR1 is SNHLY, CDR2 FYNNEI, per germline. CDR3 protein: CASRRTGGENTGELFF. CDR3 nucleotides: TGTGCCAGCAGAAGGACAGGGGGTGAGAACACCGGGGAGCTGTTTTTT.

The chain carries TRBV5-1 and TRBJ2-3, with 12 positions matching TRBD2. In germline, CDR1 is SGHRS, CDR2 YFSETQ. The CDR3 is 15 residues long. V trimming: 7 bases; J trimming: 2 bases; junction bases outside the gene matches: 5. Here the CDR3 reads CASGTSGGSTDTQYF. The CDR3 nucleotides are TGCGCCAGCGGCACTAGCGGGGGGTCCACAGATACGCAGTATTTT.

This clone was seen only a few times. J is TRBJ1-1 and V is TRBV4-2; no firm D call. Trimming cost V 5 bases and J 4 bases, with 8 bases left between them. The CDR3 sequence is 12 residues long. Germline V gives CDR1 LGHNA, CDR2 YNFKEQ. CDR3 DNA sequence: TGTGCCAGCAGCTCTCCTGGCACTGAAGCTTTCTTT. Translation: CASSSPGTEAFF.

The chain has TRBV11-3 and TRBJ1-3; the match to TRBD1 covers 8 bases. V lost 5 bases to trimming and J lost 2 bases; unmatched junction nucleotides: 5. CDR3 length equals 15 residues. CDR1 is SGHNT, CDR2 YENEEA, per germline. The CDR3 is CASSPQGVPGNTIYF. CDR3 coding DNA: TGTGCCAGCAGCCCACAGGGGGTCCCTGGAAACACCATATATTTT.

The genes are TRBV5-1 and TRBJ2-3; D unresolved. The V gene's germline CDR1 is SGHRS and CDR2 YFSETQ. This CDR3 has 14 residues. Trimming pared 0 bases from V and 5 bases from J, leaving 10 bases between. CDR3 amino acids: CASSLDSYIDTQYF. The CDR3 nucleotides read TGCGCCAGCAGCTTGGACTCATATATAGATACGCAGTATTTT.

The chain carries TRBV6-1 and TRBJ2-7, with D perhaps matching TRBD1 or TRBD2 (5 bases each). The CDR3 spans 15 residues. The germline V gene encodes CDR1 MNHNS and CDR2 SASEGT. Trimming cost V 6 bases and J 4 bases, with 19 bases left between them. CDR3 in DNA: TGTGCCAGCAGCGATTTGGGGACGGGACCTTACGAGCAGTACTTC. Protein sequence: CASSDLGTGPYEQYF.

V is TRBV4-3 and J is TRBJ1-4, with TRBD1 as a possible D gene (6 bases). The V end lost 3 bases, the J end lost 8 bases, and 16 bases lay between the germline ends. Germline CDR1 is LGHNA and CDR2 is YSLEER. This CDR3 contains 15 residues. The CDR3 region has the DNA TGCGCCAGCAGCCAGTACAGGGATTTTGAGGAAAAACTGTTTTTT. Encoded protein: CASSQYRDFEEKLFF.

The chain links TRBV28 to TRBJ1-1; D might be TRBD1 (6 bases). V gave up 8 bases and J gave up 5 bases, with 21 bases separating them. From germline, CDR1 is MDHEN and CDR2 SYDVKM. The CDR3 runs to 15 residues. CDR3 coding DNA: TGTGCCAGCCTTAACCAGGGGCAAAGCGTAACTGAAGCTTTCTTT. Translation gives CASLNQGQSVTEAFF.

In regard to this clone: An end of the junction differs from the germline gene, which may be a read error. This chain uses TRBV29-1 with TRBJ2-7; 10 nucleotides align to TRBD1. CDR3 length: 12 amino acids. Germline assignment: CDR1 SQVTM and CDR2 ANQGSEA. Written as DNA, the CDR3 is TGCAGCGTTGAATGGGACAGGGGATTCCAGGACTTC. The encoded protein is CSVEWDRGFQDF.

This clone has just one count. The V and J genes are TRBV18 and TRBJ2-1, with 7 bases identical to TRBD2. The V segment lost 3 bases and the J segment 3 bases; nucleotides outside the gene matches: 8. Germline V gene data show CDR1 as KGHSH and CDR2 as LQKENI. The CDR3 is made up of 16 amino acids. The DNA for the CDR3 is TGTGCCAGCTCACCCGATAGAATAGCGGGCTACAATGAGCAGTTCTTC. Protein sequence: CASSPDRIAGYNEQFF.

This sequence joins TRBV4-3 and TRBJ2-5; TRBD1 agrees at 7 bases. Looked up from germline, CDR1 is LGHNA and CDR2 is YSLEER. The CDR3 is made up of 15 amino acids. V shed 2 bases, J shed 4 bases, and the junction held 7 bases outside the gene matches. CDR3 sequence (DNA): TGCGCCAGCAGCCAACGACAGGGTAGCAGAGAGACCCAGTACTTC. Translated, it gives CASSQRQGSRETQYF.

The chain recombines TRBV6-5 with TRBJ1-4; D not certain. Trimming took 6 bases from V and 5 from J, leaving 13 bases between them. The germline V gene encodes CDR1 MNHEY and CDR2 SVGAGI. The CDR3 runs 14 residues. The CDR3 region is CASSRTEWNEKLFF. CDR3 DNA sequence: TGTGCCAGCAGCCGGACTGAATGGAATGAAAAACTGTTTTTT.

This clone turned up a few times. The chain is built from TRBV4-2 and TRBJ2-2; a possible D gene is TRBD2 (6 bases). Trimming removed 6 bases from V and 1 base from J, with 12 bases in between. The length of the CDR3 is 15 residues. Germline CDR1 is LGHNA and CDR2 is YNFKEQ. CDR3 DNA: TGTGCCAGCAGGCTAGGGACTGGGAACACCGGGGAGCTGTTTTTT. This translates into CASRLGTGNTGELFF.

As DNA, the CDR3 is TGTGCCAGCAGTTACCTACGGACGAACACTGAAGCTTTCTTT. Translation gives CASSYLRTNTEAFF. The chain employs TRBV6-5 and TRBJ1-1; D unresolved. Trimming took off 2 bases at V and 1 base at J, with 8 bases between the two ends. The germline CDR1 and CDR2 sequences are MNHEY and SVGAGI. The CDR3 totals 14 residues.

The chain links TRBV2 to TRBJ2-3, with 13 bases that match TRBD2. The CDR3 covers 14 residues. V lost 10 bases to trimming and J lost 4 bases; unmatched junction nucleotides: 5. Per germline, CDR1 SNHLY and CDR2 FYNNEI. Here the CDR3 DNA reads TGTGCCACCTCGACTAGCGGGGGGTCAGATACGCAGTATTTT. It specifies CATSTSGGSDTQYF.

The genes are TRBV5-1 and TRBJ1-5; D is unclear. The CDR3 is made up of 13 amino acids. V lost 0 bases and J lost 4, with 5 bases in between. Germline V gene sequence: CDR1 SGHRS, CDR2 YFSETQ. The CDR3 loop is CASSLAGNQPQHF. The CDR3 DNA follows: TGCGCCAGCAGCTTGGCCGGGAATCAGCCCCAGCATTTT.

The rearrangement joins TRBV7-9 to TRBJ2-3; no firm D call. In germline, CDR1 is SEHNR, CDR2 FQNEAQ (reference sequence). Trimming removed 8 bases at V and 0 bases at J, with 12 bases between. The CDR3 totals 14 residues. CDR3 in DNA: TGTGCCAGCCTGGGTGGCACTAGCACAGATACGCAGTATTTT. Protein sequence: CASLGGTSTDTQYF.

The chain employs TRBV9 and TRBJ1-6, with D unclear. The V and J ends lost 0 bases and 2 bases respectively, with 6 bases between them. Germline values: CDR1 SGDLS, CDR2 YYNGEE. The CDR3 totals 15 residues. CDR3 DNA: TGTGCCAGCAGCGTAGGGGGAACCTATAATTCACCCCTCCACTTT. Its protein is CASSVGGTYNSPLHF.

This sequence joins TRBV11-2 and TRBJ2-3; unclear D gene. The germline V and J ends were trimmed by 3 bases and 2 bases, with 6 bases remaining between them. Germline CDR1 and CDR2: SGHAT and FQNNGV. This CDR3 region has 13 residues. For the CDR3, the DNA is TGTGCCAGCAGCTTCTACCTCACAGATACGCAGTATTTT. Protein: CASSFYLTDTQYF.

The V and J genes are TRBV19 and TRBJ1-4; 7 nucleotides align to TRBD1. The CDR3 is made up of 15 amino acids. The trim removed 7 bases at V and 10 bases at J, leaving 15 bases unmatched. Looked up from germline, CDR1 is LNHDA and CDR2 is SQIVND (reference sequence). Here the CDR3 DNA reads TGTGCCAGTACCCGTCAGGGGGACCTCGGCGGAAAACTGTTTTTT. This encodes CASTRQGDLGGKLFF.

The chain recombines TRBV5-1 with TRBJ2-7; D not certain. CDR3 length: 15 residues. The V end lost 4 bases, the J end lost 8 bases, and 22 bases lay between the germline ends. CDR1 SGHRS and CDR2 YFSETQ come from the germline V gene. The CDR3 loop is CASSPTYGGDSKQYF. CDR3 sequence (DNA): TGCGCCAGCAGCCCGACCTACGGTGGGGATAGTAAGCAGTACTTC.

The V gene is TRBV6-5, the J gene TRBJ2-4; the D is unclear. Trimming cost V 0 bases and J 9 bases, with 12 bases left between them. CDR1 MNHEY and CDR2 SVGAGI come from the germline V gene. The CDR3 runs 14 residues. CDR3 residues: CASSYSPEAGIQYF. The CDR3 DNA reads TGTGCCAGCAGTTACTCGCCGGAAGCCGGCATTCAGTACTTC.

The count of this clone is one. CDR3 in DNA: TGTGCCAGCAGTTCCCCTGGACAGGGAGGCACTGAAGCTTTCTTT. Amino acids: CASSSPGQGGTEAFF. The chain is built from TRBV28 and TRBJ1-1, with TRBD1 matching over 8 bases. The CDR3 length is 15 residues. The germline CDR1 and CDR2 sequences are MDHEN and SYDVKM. V dropped 4 bases and J dropped 4; count of bases not matched to a gene: 8.

The chain carries TRBV7-3 and TRBJ1-2; TRBD1 aligns across 9 bases. CDR3 length equals 15 residues. Germline values: CDR1 SGHTA, CDR2 FQGTGA. J was trimmed by 7 bases and V by 5 bases; bases with no gene match: 11. The CDR3 DNA reads as TGTGCCAGCAGCACACTAGACAGGGGGAAAGGTGGCTACACCTTC. This gives the protein CASSTLDRGKGGYTF.

The rearrangement uses TRBV6-5 and TRBJ2-5, with D unclear. This CDR3 comprises 11 residues. The germline V gene encodes CDR1 MNHEY and CDR2 SVGAGI. With 8 bases removed from V and 5 bases from J, the gap between germline ends came to 9 bases. The CDR3: CASQLWETQYF. For the CDR3, the DNA is TGTGCCAGCCAGCTCTGGGAGACCCAGTACTTC.

This clone was picked up one time. The chain uses TRBV6-1 and TRBJ1-5; D ambiguous. The germline CDR1 and CDR2 sequences are MNHNS and SASEGT. The CDR3 runs 14 residues. V was trimmed by 7 bases and J by 2 bases, leaving 12 bases between them. The CDR3 region has the DNA TGTGCCAGCAATTCCCGGGGAGGCAATCAGCCCCAGCATTTT. It codes for CASNSRGGNQPQHF.